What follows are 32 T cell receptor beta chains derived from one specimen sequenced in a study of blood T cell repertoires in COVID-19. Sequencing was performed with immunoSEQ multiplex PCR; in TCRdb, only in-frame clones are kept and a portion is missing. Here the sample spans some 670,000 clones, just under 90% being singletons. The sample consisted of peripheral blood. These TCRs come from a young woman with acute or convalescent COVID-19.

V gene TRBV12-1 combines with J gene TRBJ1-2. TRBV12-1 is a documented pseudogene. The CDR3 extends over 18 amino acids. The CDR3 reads CASSFEFPPGGHSYGYTF. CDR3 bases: TGTGCCAGCAGCTTTGAATTCCCCCCCGGGGGGCATAGCTATGGCTACACCTTC.

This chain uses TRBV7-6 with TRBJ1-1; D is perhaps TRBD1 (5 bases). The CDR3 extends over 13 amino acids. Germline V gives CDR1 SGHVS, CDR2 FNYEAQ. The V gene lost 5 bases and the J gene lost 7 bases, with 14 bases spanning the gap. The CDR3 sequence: CASSHEKGFEAFF. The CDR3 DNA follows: TGTGCCAGCAGCCATGAAAAGGGGTTTGAAGCTTTCTTT.

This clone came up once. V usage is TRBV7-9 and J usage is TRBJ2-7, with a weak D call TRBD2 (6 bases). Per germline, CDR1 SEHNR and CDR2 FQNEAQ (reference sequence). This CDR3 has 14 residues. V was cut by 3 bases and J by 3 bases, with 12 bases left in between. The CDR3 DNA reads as TGTGCCAGCAGCTTGGGGGACTTAATCTACGAGCAGTACTTC. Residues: CASSLGDLIYEQYF.

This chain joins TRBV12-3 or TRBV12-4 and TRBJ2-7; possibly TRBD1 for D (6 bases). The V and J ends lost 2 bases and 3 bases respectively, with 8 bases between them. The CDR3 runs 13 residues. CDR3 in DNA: TGTGCCAGCAGTTTAACAGGGATCTACGAGCAGTACTTC. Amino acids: CASSLTGIYEQYF.

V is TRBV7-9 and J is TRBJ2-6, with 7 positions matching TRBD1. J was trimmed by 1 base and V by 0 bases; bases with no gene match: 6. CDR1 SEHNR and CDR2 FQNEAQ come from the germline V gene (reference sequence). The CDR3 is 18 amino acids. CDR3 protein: CASSLAGGGLSGANVLTF. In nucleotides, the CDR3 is TGTGCCAGCAGCTTAGCAGGGGGCGGTTTATCTGGGGCCAACGTCCTGACTTTC. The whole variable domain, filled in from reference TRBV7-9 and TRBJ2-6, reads DTGVSQNPRHKITKRGQNVTFRCDPISEHNRLYWYRQTLGQGPEFLTYFQNEAQLEKSRLLSDRFSAERPKGSFSTLEIQRTEQGDSAMYLCASSLAGGGLSGANVLTFGAGSRLTVL.

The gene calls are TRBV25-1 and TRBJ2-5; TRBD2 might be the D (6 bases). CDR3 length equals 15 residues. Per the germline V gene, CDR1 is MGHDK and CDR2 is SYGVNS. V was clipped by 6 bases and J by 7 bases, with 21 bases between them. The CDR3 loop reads CASRRGETTGGTQYF. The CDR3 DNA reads TGTGCCAGCAGGCGCGGGGAGACCACTGGCGGGACCCAGTACTTC.

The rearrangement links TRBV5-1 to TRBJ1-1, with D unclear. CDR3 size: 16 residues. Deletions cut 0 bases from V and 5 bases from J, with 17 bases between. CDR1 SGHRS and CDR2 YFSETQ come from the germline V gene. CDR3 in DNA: TGCGCCAGCAGCTTGGCGGTGGGCGTCGCGGGAACTGAAGCTTTCTTT. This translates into CASSLAVGVAGTEAFF.

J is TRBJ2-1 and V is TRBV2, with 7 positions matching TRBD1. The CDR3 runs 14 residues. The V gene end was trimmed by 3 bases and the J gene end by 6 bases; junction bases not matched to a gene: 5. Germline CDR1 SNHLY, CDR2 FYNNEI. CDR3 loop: CASSDDRVGNEQFF. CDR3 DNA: TGTGCCAGCAGTGACGACAGGGTTGGCAATGAGCAGTTCTTC.

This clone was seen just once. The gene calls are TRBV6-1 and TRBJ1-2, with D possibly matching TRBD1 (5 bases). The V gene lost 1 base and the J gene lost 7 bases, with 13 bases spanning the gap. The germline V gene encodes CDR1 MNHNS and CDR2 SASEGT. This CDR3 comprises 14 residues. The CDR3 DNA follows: TGTGCCAGCAGTGAAGGTGGACATAAGCCTGGCTACACCTTC. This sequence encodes CASSEGGHKPGYTF.

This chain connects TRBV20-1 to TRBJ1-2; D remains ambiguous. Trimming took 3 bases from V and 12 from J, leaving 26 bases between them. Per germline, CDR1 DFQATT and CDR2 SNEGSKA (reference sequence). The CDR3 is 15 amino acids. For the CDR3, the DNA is TGCAGTGCTAGTCTGAAATGGGGAGACCGTCCCATAAACACCTTC. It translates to CSASLKWGDRPINTF.

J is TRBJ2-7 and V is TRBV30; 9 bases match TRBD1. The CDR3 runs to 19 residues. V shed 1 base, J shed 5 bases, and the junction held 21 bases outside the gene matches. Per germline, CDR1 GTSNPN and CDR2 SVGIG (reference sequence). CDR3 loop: CAWSGLKGQGRLNGDEQYF. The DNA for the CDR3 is TGTGCCTGGAGTGGCCTAAAAGGACAGGGGCGCCTAAACGGTGACGAGCAGTACTTC.

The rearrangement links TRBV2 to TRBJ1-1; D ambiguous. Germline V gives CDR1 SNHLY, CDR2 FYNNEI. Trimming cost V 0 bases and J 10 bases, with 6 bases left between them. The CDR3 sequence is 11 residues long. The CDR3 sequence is CASSEALRAFF. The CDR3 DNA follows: TGTGCCAGCAGTGAAGCGCTGAGAGCTTTCTTT. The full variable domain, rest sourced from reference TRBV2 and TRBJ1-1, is EPEVTQTPSHQVTQMGQEVILRCVPISNHLYFYWYRQILGQKVEFLVSFYNNEISEKSEIFDDQFSVERPDGSNFTLKIRSTKLEDSAMYFCASSEALRAFFGQGTRLTVV.

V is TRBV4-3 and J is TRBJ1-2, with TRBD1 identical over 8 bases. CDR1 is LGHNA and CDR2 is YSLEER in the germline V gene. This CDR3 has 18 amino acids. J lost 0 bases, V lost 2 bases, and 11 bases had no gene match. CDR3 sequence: CASSQREAGGETNYGYTF. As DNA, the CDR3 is TGCGCCAGCAGCCAACGGGAGGCAGGGGGCGAAACTAACTATGGCTACACCTTC.

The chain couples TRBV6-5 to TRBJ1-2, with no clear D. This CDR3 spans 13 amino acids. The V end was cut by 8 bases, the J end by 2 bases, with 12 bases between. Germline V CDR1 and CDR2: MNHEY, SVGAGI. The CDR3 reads CASSRRENYGYTF. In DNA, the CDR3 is TGTGCCAGCTCCCGAAGAGAAAACTATGGCTACACCTTC.

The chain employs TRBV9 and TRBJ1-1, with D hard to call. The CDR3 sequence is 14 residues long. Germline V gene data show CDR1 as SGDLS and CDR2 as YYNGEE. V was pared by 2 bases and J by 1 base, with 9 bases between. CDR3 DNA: TGTGCCAGCAGCGTCACAGTGTCGAACACTGAAGCTTTCTTT. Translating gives CASSVTVSNTEAFF.

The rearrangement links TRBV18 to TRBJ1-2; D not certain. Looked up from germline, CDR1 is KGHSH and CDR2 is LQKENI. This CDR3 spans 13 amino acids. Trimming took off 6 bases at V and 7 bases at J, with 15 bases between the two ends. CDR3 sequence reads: CASSASVRSGYTF. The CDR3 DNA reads TGTGCCAGCTCCGCGTCCGTTAGGAGTGGCTACACCTTC.

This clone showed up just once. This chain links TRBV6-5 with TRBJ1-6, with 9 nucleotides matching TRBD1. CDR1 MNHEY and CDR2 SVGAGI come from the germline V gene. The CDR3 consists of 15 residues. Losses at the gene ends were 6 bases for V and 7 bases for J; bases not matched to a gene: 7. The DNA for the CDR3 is TGTGCCAGCAGCCGGGACAGGGCCCTCAATTCACCCCTCCACTTT. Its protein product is CASSRDRALNSPLHF.

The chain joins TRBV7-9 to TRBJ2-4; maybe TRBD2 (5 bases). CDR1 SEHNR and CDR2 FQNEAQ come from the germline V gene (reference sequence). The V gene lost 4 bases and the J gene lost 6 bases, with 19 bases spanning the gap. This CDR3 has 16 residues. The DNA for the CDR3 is TGTGCCAGCAGCTCCCCAGTGGGCCCGGGAATAAACATTCAGTACTTC. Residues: CASSSPVGPGINIQYF.

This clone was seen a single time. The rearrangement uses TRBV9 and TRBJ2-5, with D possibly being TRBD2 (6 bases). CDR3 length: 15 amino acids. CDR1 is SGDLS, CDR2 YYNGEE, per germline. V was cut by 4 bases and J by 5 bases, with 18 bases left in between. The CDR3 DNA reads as TGTGCCAGCAGCCCTTCGGGTGGGGGGTTGGAGACCCAGTACTTC. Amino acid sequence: CASSPSGGGLETQYF.

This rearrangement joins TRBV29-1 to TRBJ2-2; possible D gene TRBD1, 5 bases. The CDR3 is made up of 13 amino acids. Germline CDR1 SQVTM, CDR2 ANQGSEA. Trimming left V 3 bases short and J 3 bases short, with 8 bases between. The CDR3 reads CSVDQGDTGELFF. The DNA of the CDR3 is TGCAGCGTTGACCAGGGTGACACCGGGGAGCTGTTTTTT.

The CDR3 region is CASSGQGADTQYF. In DNA form, the CDR3 reads TGTGCCAGCAGCGGACAGGGGGCAGATACGCAGTATTTT. The chain carries TRBV6-6 and TRBJ2-3; 10 bases align to TRBD1. Losses at the gene ends were 6 bases for V and 4 bases for J; bases not matched to a gene: 1. Germline CDR1 reads MNHNY; CDR2 reads SVGAGI (reference sequence). This CDR3 is built from 13 residues.

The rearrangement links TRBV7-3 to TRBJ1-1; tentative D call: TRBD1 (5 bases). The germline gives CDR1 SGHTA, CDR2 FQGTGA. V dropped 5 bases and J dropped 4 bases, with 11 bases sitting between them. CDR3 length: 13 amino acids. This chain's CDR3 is CASSQAGGTEAFF. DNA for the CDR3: TGTGCCAGCAGCCAGGCGGGGGGCACTGAAGCTTTCTTT.

The CDR3 is CASSASLDRMEQFF. The CDR3 DNA reads TGTGCCAGCTCAGCATCCCTGGACAGAATGGAGCAGTTCTTC. This chain connects TRBV18 to TRBJ2-1, with a possible D match to TRBD1 (6 bases). The V and J ends lost 5 bases and 10 bases respectively, with 18 bases between them. The V gene's germline CDR1 is KGHSH and CDR2 LQKENI. There are 14 residues in the CDR3.

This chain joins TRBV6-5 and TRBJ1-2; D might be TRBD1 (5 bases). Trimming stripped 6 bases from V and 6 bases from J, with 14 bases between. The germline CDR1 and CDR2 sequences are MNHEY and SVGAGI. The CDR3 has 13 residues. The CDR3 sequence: CASREMTENGYTF. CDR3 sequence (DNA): TGTGCCAGCAGGGAGATGACAGAAAATGGCTACACCTTC.

The CDR3, as DNA: TGTGCCAGTAGTCTCGGACAGGGTCTTTTCAAGCAGTTCTTC. Translation gives CASSLGQGLFKQFF. The chain is built from TRBV19 and TRBJ2-1; 8 nucleotides agree with TRBD1. The junction had 11 bases not matched to a gene; V was cut back by 5 bases and J by 11 bases. Germline assignment: CDR1 LNHDA and CDR2 SQIVND (reference sequence). This CDR3 contains 14 residues.

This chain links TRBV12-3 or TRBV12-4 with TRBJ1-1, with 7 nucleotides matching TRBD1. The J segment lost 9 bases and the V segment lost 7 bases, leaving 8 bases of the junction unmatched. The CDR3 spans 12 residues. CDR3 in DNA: TGTGCCAGCATTGACAGGGTGAGACAAGCTTTCTTT. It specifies CASIDRVRQAFF.

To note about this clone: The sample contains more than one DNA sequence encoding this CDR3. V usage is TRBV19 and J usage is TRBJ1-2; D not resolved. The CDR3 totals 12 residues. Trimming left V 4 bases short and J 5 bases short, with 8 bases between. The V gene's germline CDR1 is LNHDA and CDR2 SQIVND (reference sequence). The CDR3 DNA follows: TGTGCCAGTAGTAGGACTGTATATGGCTACACCTTC. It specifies CASSRTVYGYTF. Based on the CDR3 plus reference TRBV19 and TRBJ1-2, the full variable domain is DGGITQSPKYLFRKEGQNVTLSCEQNLNHDAMYWYRQDPGQGLRLIYYSQIVNDFQKGDIAEGYSVSREKKESFPLTVTSAQKNPTAFYLCASSRTVYGYTFGSGTRLTVV.

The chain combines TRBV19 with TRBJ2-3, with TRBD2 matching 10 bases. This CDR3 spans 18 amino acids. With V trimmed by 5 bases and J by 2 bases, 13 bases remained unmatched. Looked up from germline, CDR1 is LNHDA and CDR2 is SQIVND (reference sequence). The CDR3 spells CASSASSGGLQSTDTQYF. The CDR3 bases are TGTGCCAGTAGTGCGTCTAGCGGGGGCCTTCAATCCACAGATACGCAGTATTTT.

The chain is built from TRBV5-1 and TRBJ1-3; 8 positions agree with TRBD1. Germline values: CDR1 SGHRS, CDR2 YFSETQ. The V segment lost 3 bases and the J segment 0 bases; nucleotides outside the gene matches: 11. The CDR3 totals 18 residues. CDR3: CASSSNLQGGASGNTIYF. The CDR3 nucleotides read TGCGCCAGCAGCTCAAACCTACAGGGGGGGGCCTCTGGAAACACCATATATTTT.

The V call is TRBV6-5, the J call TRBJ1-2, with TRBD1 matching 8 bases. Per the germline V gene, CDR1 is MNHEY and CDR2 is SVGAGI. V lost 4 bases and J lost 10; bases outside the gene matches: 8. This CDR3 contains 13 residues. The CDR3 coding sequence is TGTGCCAGCAGTTCCGGGACAGGACCCTCCTACACCTTC. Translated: CASSSGTGPSYTF.

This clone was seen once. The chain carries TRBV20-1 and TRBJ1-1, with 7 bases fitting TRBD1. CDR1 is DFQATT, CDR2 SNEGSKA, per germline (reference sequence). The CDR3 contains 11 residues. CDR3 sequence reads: CSLSKGAGAFF. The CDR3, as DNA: TGCTCGTTATCAAAGGGGGCTGGGGCTTTCTTT.

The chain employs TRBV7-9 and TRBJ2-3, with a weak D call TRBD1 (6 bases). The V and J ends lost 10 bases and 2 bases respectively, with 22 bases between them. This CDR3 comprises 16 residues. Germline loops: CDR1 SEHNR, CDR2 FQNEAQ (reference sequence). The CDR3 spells CATRIGYQGPTDTQYF. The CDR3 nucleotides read TGTGCCACCCGCATCGGGTACCAGGGGCCCACAGATACGCAGTATTTT.